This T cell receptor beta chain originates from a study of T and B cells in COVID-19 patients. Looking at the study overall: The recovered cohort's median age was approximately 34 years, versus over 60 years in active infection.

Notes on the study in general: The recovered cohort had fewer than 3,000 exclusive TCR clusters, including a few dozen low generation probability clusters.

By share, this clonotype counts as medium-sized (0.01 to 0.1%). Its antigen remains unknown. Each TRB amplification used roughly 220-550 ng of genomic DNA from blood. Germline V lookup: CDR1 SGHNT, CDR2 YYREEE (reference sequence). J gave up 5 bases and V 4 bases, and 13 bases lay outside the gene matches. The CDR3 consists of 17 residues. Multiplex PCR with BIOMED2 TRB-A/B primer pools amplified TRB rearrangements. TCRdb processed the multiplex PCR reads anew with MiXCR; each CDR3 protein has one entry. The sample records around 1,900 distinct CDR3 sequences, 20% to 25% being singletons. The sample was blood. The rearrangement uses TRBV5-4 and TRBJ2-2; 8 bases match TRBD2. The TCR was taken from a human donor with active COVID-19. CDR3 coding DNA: TGTGCCAGCAGCCCCGGGGAGCGGGAGCTGAGAACCGGGGAGCTGTTTTTT. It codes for CASSPGERELRTGELFF.